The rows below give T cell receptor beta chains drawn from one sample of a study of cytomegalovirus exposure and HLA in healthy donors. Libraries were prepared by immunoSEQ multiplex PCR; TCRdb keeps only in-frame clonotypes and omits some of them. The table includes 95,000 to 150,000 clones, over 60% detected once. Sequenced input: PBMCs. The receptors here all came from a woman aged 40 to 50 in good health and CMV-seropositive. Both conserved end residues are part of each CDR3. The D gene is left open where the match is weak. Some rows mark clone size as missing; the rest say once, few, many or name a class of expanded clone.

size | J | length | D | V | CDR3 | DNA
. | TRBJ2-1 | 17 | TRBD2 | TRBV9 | CASSVGGLAGAYNEQFF | TGTGCCAGCAGCGTAGGGGGGCTAGCGGGAGCCTACAATGAGCAGTTCTTC
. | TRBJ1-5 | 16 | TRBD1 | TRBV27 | CASSPWTGYSNQPQHF | TGTGCCAGCAGTCCCTGGACAGGGTATAGCAATCAGCCCCAGCATTTT
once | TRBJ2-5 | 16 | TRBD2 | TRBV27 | CASRSLAGGPQETQYF | TGTGCCAGCAGGTCACTAGCGGGAGGACCCCAAGAGACCCAGTACTTC
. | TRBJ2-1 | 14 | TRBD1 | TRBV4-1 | CASSPGQGYNEQFF | TGCGCCAGCAGCCCTGGACAGGGATACAATGAGCAGTTCTTC
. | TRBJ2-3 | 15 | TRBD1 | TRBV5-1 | CASSLEGQGADTQYF | TGCGCCAGCAGCTTGGAAGGGCAGGGGGCAGATACGCAGTATTTT
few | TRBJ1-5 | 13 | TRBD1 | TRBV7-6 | CARGQGIDQPQHF | TGTGCCAGGGGACAGGGGATAGATCAGCCCCAGCATTTT
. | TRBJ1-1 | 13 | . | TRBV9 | CASSPSGRGDAFF | TGTGCCAGCAGCCCCTCGGGGCGGGGAGATGCTTTCTTT
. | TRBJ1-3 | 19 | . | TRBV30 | CAWTALGALAGISGNTIYF | TGTGCCTGGACCGCACTGGGGGCGTTGGCAGGGATCTCTGGAAACACCATATATTTT
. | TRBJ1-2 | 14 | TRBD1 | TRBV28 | CASRKPGQDYGYTF | TGTGCCAGCAGAAAACCGGGACAGGACTATGGCTACACCTTC
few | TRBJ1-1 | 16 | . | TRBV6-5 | CASSYSITAWNTEAFF | TGTGCCAGCAGTTACTCGATAACAGCTTGGAACACTGAAGCTTTCTTT